This is a list of T cell receptor beta chains from one sample in a study of blood T cell repertoires in COVID-19. The repertoire was sequenced with immunoSEQ multiplex PCR; TCRdb's copy has only in-frame clones and lacks some. Here the sample spans roughly 210,000 clones, 80% to 90% being singletons. Input material: peripheral blood. The receptors were gathered from a woman aged 80 or over with COVID-19, enrolled during active disease. Both conserved end residues are part of each CDR3. A D gene is named only where the DNA matches it firmly. Some rows mark clone size as missing; the rest say once, few, many or name a class of expanded clone.

TRBJ2-3 | TRBD2 | TRBV3-1/TRBV3-2 | few | CASSQVAGGRTDTQYF | TGTGCCAGCAGCCAGGTAGCGGGGGGGCGCACAGATACGCAGTATTTT
TRBJ2-7 | TRBD2 | TRBV18 | - | CASSPASGYEQYF | TGTGCCAGCTCACCAGCTAGCGGATACGAGCAGTACTTC
TRBJ2-2 | TRBD1 | TRBV28 | - | CASSRQGSNTGELFF | TGTGCCAGCAGCCGACAGGGTTCGAACACCGGGGAGCTGTTTTTT
TRBJ2-3 | - | TRBV11-2 | - | CASRVRQSADTQYF | TGTGCCAGCAGGGTCCGACAGTCCGCAGATACGCAGTATTTT
TRBJ2-3 | TRBD1 | TRBV4-2 | - | CASSHAGGADTQYF | TGTGCCAGCAGTCACGCAGGGGGCGCAGATACGCAGTATTTT
TRBJ1-4 | - | TRBV2 | once | CASSEDTLVGAEKLFF | TGTGCCAGCAGTGAGGACACCTTAGTCGGTGCGGAAAAACTGTTTTTT
TRBJ1-1 | - | TRBV30 | - | CAWDRQTNTEAFF | TGTGCCTGGGACCGACAGACGAACACTGAAGCTTTCTTT
TRBJ1-2 | - | TRBV19 | - | CASMTTTNYGYTF | TGTGCCAGTATGACTACTACGAACTATGGCTACACCTTC
TRBJ1-3 | - | TRBV6-5 | few | CASSPQGSGNTIYF | TGTGCCAGCAGCCCCCAGGGCTCTGGAAACACCATATATTTT
TRBJ1-5 | TRBD1 | TRBV29-1 | - | CSVGQGISQPQHF | TGCAGCGTGGGACAGGGGATCAGTCAGCCCCAGCATTTT
TRBJ1-2 | - | TRBV28 | - | CASSLVQNYGYTF | TGTGCCAGCAGTTTAGTACAGAACTATGGCTACACCTTC
TRBJ1-1 | - | TRBV6-1 | - | CASSQAAGGAFF | TGTGCCAGCAGTCAAGCCGCCGGGGGAGCTTTCTTT
TRBJ1-4 | TRBD1 | TRBV5-6 | - | CASSLDRGQFEKLFF | TGTGCCAGCAGCCTTGACCGGGGACAGTTTGAAAAACTGTTTTTT
TRBJ2-5 | TRBD2 | TRBV19 | - | CASSIPASGQETQYF | TGTGCCAGTAGTATTCCGGCTAGCGGGCAAGAGACCCAGTACTTC
TRBJ2-1 | TRBD2 | TRBV12-3/TRBV12-4 | - | CASSLAGTSGFF | TGTGCCAGCAGTTTGGCCGGGACTAGCGGATTCTTC
TRBJ1-5 | - | TRBV6-6 | - | CASGPAVNQPQHF | TGTGCCAGCGGCCCTGCAGTAAATCAGCCCCAGCATTTT
TRBJ1-1 | TRBD1 | TRBV7-2 | - | CASSLINTGETEAFF | TGTGCCAGCAGCTTAATTAATACAGGGGAGACTGAAGCTTTCTTT
TRBJ1-1 | TRBD1 | TRBV5-6 | - | CASTHRGRPDMNTEAFF | TGTGCCAGCACCCACAGGGGGCGCCCGGATATGAACACTGAAGCTTTCTTT
TRBJ1-2 | TRBD1 | TRBV5-1 | - | CASSRTGGASYGYTF | TGCGCCAGCAGCCGTACAGGGGGCGCAAGCTATGGCTACACCTTC
TRBJ1-1 | - | TRBV6-2/TRBV6-3 | - | CASSLAEGGDGGFAEAFF | TGTGCCAGCAGTTTGGCGGAGGGGGGCGACGGGGGGTTCGCTGAAGCTTTCTTT
TRBJ1-5 | - | TRBV19 | - | CASNNYRAGGNQPQHF | TGTGCCAGCAACAACTATAGGGCGGGGGGGAATCAGCCCCAGCATTTT
TRBJ1-1 | - | TRBV6-5 | - | CASPDEQYTEAFF | TGTGCCAGCCCTGATGAACAGTACACTGAAGCTTTCTTT
TRBJ2-5 | TRBD2 | TRBV9 | - | CASSTTGLAGPETQYF | TGTGCCAGCAGTACTACGGGACTAGCGGGGCCAGAGACCCAGTACTTC
TRBJ1-5 | TRBD1 | TRBV18 | - | CASSPPMGAGGQPQHF | TGTGCCAGCTCACCGCCGATGGGAGCAGGGGGTCAGCCCCAGCATTTT
TRBJ2-7 | - | TRBV30 | few | CALGVHEQYF | TGTGCCTTAGGGGTCCACGAGCAGTACTTC
TRBJ1-6 | - | TRBV9 | - | CASSVDRGAGNSPLHF | TGCGCCAGCAGCGTAGATCGGGGGGCTGGTAATTCACCCCTCCACTTT
TRBJ2-3 | TRBD2 | TRBV19 | - | CASTPTSGGPRTDTQYF | TGTGCCAGTACCCCGACTAGCGGGGGCCCTAGGACAGATACGCAGTATTTT
TRBJ1-6 | TRBD1 | TRBV28 | - | CASSLSRQGHSPLHF | TGTGCCAGCAGTTTATCCCGACAGGGACATTCACCCCTCCACTTT
TRBJ2-7 | TRBD1 | TRBV11-2 | - | CASSLDGGQGPYEQYF | TGTGCCAGCAGCTTAGATGGGGGACAGGGGCCCTACGAGCAGTACTTC
TRBJ1-2 | - | TRBV6-2/TRBV6-3 | - | CASSPTGIYGYTF | TGTGCCAGCAGTCCCACAGGAATCTATGGCTACACCTTC
TRBJ1-1 | - | TRBV19 | - | CASSIGRENTEAFF | TGTGCCAGTAGTATAGGCAGGGAGAACACTGAAGCTTTCTTT
TRBJ2-1 | TRBD1 | TRBV7-9 | - | CASSLAPGGNEQFF | TGTGCCAGCAGCTTAGCCCCAGGGGGCAATGAGCAGTTCTTC
TRBJ1-1 | - | TRBV5-1 | - | CASSTSPGVAEAFF | TGCGCCAGCAGCACGAGCCCCGGGGTGGCTGAAGCTTTCTTT
TRBJ1-5 | - | TRBV7-2 | few | CASSLSTVGSNQPQHF | TGTGCCAGCAGCTTAAGTACAGTGGGTAGCAATCAGCCCCAGCATTTT
TRBJ2-7 | TRBD1 | TRBV23-1 | - | CASSQGTAGGVYEQYF | TGCGCCAGCAGTCAAGGTACGGCAGGGGGTGTCTACGAGCAGTACTTC
TRBJ2-3 | - | TRBV2 | - | CASMEADTQYF | TGTGCCAGCATGGAGGCAGATACGCAGTATTTT
TRBJ1-2 | TRBD1 | TRBV19 | once | CASSPDRGSGYTF | TGTGCCAGTAGCCCGGACAGGGGAAGCGGCTACACCTTC
TRBJ1-3 | - | TRBV28 | - | CASSLMTVSGNTIYF | TGTGCCAGCAGTTTAATGACAGTCTCTGGAAACACCATATATTTT
TRBJ1-1 | - | TRBV5-1 | - | CASSLNRESTEAFF | TGCGCCAGCAGTTTGAACAGGGAAAGTACTGAAGCTTTCTTT
TRBJ1-3 | - | TRBV6-1 | - | CASSEAFRNTIYF | TGTGCCAGCAGTGAAGCCTTCCGAAACACCATATATTTT
TRBJ1-2 | - | TRBV7-9 | - | CASSSDSNYGYTF | TGTGCCAGCAGCTCGGACAGTAACTATGGCTACACCTTC
TRBJ1-5 | - | TRBV18 | - | CASSPPGGYSNQPQHF | TGTGCCAGCTCACCACCCGGGGGTTATAGCAATCAGCCCCAGCATTTT
TRBJ2-1 | - | TRBV20-1 | - | CSAATIDEQFF | TGCAGTGCTGCAACTATCGATGAGCAGTTCTTC
TRBJ1-4 | - | TRBV5-1 | - | CASSFGSATNEKLFF | TGCGCCAGCAGCTTTGGTTCAGCAACTAATGAAAAACTGTTTTTT
TRBJ2-6 | - | TRBV7-9 | - | CASSTRTNSGANVLTF | TGTGCCAGCAGCACCCGGACAAACTCTGGGGCCAACGTCCTGACTTTC
TRBJ2-3 | TRBD2 | TRBV6-5 | - | CASSYSASGGVDTQYF | TGTGCCAGCAGTTACTCGGCTAGCGGGGGGGTAGATACGCAGTATTTT
TRBJ1-2 | - | TRBV10-3 | - | CAISDSSVHLNYGYTF | TGTGCCATCAGTGATTCATCGGTCCATCTTAACTATGGCTACACCTTC